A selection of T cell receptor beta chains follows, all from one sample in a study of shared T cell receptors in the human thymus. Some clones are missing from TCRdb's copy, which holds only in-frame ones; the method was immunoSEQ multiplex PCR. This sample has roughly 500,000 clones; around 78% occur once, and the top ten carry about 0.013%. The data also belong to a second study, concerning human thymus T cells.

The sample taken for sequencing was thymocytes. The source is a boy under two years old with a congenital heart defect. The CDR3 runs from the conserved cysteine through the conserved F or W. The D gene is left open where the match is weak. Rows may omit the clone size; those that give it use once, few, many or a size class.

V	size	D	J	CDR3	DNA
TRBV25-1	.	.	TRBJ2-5	CASSPGTRAEYF	TGTGCCAGCAGTCCAGGAACCAGGGCCGAGTACTTC
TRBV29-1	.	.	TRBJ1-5	CSVREEYSNQPQHF	TGCAGCGTTCGGGAGGAGTATAGCAATCAGCCCCAGCATTTT
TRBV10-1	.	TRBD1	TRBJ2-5	CASSPTGLETQYF	TGCGCCAGCAGTCCGACAGGGCTGGAGACCCAGTACTTC
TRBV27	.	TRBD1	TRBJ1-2	CASRPPPGQGPYGYTF	TGTGCCAGCAGACCTCCGCCGGGACAGGGGCCCTATGGCTACACCTTC
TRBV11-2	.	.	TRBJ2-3	CASSSRRAERADTQYF	TGTGCCAGCAGCTCCAGAAGAGCGGAGAGGGCAGATACGCAGTATTTT
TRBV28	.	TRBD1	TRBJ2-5	CASSPGDRGRRETQYF	TGTGCCAGCAGTCCGGGGGACAGGGGGCGCAGAGAGACCCAGTACTTC
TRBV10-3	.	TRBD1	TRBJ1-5	CAISESEKGQGDQPQHF	TGTGCCATCAGTGAATCGGAAAAGGGACAGGGGGATCAGCCCCAGCATTTT
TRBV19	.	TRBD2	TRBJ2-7	CASSTPPGLAGGVEQYF	TGTGCCAGTAGTACGCCCCCGGGACTAGCGGGAGGGGTCGAGCAGTACTTC
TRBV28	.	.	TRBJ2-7	CASRGLYEQYF	TGTGCCAGCAGGGGACTCTACGAGCAGTACTTC
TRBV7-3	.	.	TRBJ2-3	CASSPGGSHTDTQYF	TGTGCCAGCAGCCCTGGGGGGTCTCACACAGATACGCAGTATTTT
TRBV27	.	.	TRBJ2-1	CASSLWYRRNEQFF	TGTGCCAGCAGTTTATGGTATCGGCGGAATGAGCAGTTCTTC
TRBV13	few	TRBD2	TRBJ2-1	CASSFEPTSAYNEQFF	TGTGCCAGCAGCTTCGAGCCTACTAGCGCGTACAATGAGCAGTTCTTC
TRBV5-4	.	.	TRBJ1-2	CASSLPGMIGYGYTF	TGTGCCAGCAGCTTGCCAGGGATGATTGGCTATGGCTACACCTTC
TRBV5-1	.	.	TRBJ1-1	CASSSDRGKAFF	TGCGCCAGCAGCTCGGACAGAGGAAAAGCTTTCTTT
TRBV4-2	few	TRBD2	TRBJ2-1	CASSQESRRTTSGNNEQFF	TGTGCCAGCAGCCAAGAAAGCCGACGCACTACTAGCGGCAACAATGAGCAGTTCTTC
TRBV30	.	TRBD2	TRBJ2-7	CAWSVLAGGPRGYEQYF	TGTGCCTGGAGTGTACTAGCGGGAGGGCCTAGAGGCTACGAGCAGTACTTC
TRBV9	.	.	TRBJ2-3	CASSVVRDTQYF	TGTGCCAGCAGCGTAGTGCGTGATACGCAGTATTTT